The T cell receptor (beta chain) described here comes from a study of blood T cell repertoires in COVID-19. As for the study in general: Some COVID-19 samples were acute and others convalescent; all came from the United States, Italy and Spain. PBMCs, B-cell-depleted T cells, or T cells were the source of the cDNA or gDNA that made up the material.

The CDR3 length is 14 residues. Germline CDR1 reads MNHNS; CDR2 reads SASEGT. Trimming pared 3 bases from V and 3 bases from J, leaving 11 bases between. In the study's own analysis: Amplification from reference gene primers served as the basis for estimated nucleated cell counts. Assay used: immunoSEQ multiplex PCR; TCRdb lists only in-frame clones, some missing. V, J and clone size were drawn from that table, and D and trimming were deduced from the DNA. The repertoire consists of roughly 65,000 clones, with under 85% occurring once and the leading ten covering 16%. The receptor comes from a man in his fifties or sixties with acute or convalescent COVID-19. The sequenced material came from peripheral blood. The chain is built from TRBV6-1 and TRBJ1-2; D remains unclear. The CDR3 region is CASSETFLDYGYTF. The CDR3 DNA reads as TGTGCCAGCAGTGAGACATTTCTCGACTATGGCTACACCTTC.